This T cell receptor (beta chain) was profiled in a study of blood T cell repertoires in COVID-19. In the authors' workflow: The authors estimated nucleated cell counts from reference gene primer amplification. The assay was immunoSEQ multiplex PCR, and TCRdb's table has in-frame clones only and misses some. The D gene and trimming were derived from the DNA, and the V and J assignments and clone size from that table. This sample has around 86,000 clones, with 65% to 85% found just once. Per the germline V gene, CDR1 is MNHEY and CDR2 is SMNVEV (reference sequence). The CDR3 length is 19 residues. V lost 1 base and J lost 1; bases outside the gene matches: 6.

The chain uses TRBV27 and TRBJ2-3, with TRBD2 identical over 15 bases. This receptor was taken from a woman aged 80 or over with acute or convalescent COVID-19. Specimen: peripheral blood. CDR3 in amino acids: CASSLYRTSGRARTDTQYF. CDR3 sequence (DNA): TGTGCCAGCAGTTTATACAGGACTAGCGGGAGGGCGCGCACAGATACGCAGTATTTT.